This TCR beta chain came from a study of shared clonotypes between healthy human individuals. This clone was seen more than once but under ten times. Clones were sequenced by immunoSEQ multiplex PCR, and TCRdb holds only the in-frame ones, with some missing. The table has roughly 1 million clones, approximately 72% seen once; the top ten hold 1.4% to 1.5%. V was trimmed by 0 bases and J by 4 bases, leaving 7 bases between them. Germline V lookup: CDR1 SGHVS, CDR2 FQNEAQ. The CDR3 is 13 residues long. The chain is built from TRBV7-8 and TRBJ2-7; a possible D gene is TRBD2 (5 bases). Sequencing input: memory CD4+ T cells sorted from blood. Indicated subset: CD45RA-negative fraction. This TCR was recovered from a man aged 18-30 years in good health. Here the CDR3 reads CASSLAQRYEQYF. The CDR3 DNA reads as TGTGCCAGCAGCTTAGCTCAGCGGTACGAGCAGTACTTC.